A single sample is the source of the 31 T cell receptor beta chains below, sequenced in a study of shared clonotypes between healthy human individuals. Clones were sequenced by immunoSEQ multiplex PCR, and TCRdb holds only the in-frame ones, with some missing. Of roughly 450,000 clones listed, 79% are singletons. The source material was PBMCs. The receptors here all came from a woman in her thirties or forties in good health. Some clones in this sample may be carry-over from other donors' samples.

The chain couples TRBV5-6 to TRBJ2-1; 8 bases align to TRBD2. Trimming at V came to 5 bases and at J to 2 bases, leaving 6 bases not matched to a gene. This CDR3 region has 15 residues. Germline CDR1 reads SGHDT; CDR2 reads YYEEEE. The CDR3 sequence: CASRPLAGPYNEQFF. The DNA of the CDR3 is TGTGCCAGCAGGCCTTTAGCGGGGCCCTACAATGAGCAGTTCTTC. The full variable domain, rest sourced from reference TRBV5-6 and TRBJ2-1, is DAGVTQSPTHLIKTRGQQVTLRCSPKSGHDTVSWYQQALGQGPQFIFQYYEEEERQRGNFPDRFSGHQFPNYSSELNVNALLLGDSALYLCASRPLAGPYNEQFFGPGTRLTVL.

This clone was seen more than once but under ten times. The chain uses TRBV7-3 and TRBJ2-2, with D uncertain. Germline V gene data show CDR1 as SGHTA and CDR2 as FQGTGA. The CDR3 covers 17 residues. V was trimmed by 4 bases and J by 2 bases, leaving 17 bases between them. The DNA of the CDR3 is TGTGCCAGCAGCTCTTCCTCCGAGACGGCAAACACCGGGGAGCTGTTTTTT. The encoded protein is CASSSSSETANTGELFF.

This clone appeared a few times. The chain joins TRBV7-9 to TRBJ2-1, with 12 bases fitting TRBD2. Germline CDR1 SEHNR, CDR2 FQNEAQ (reference sequence). The CDR3 extends over 15 amino acids. Trimming at V came to 9 bases and at J to 7 bases, leaving 10 bases not matched to a gene. The CDR3 is CASSHFGTSGNEQFF. DNA for the CDR3: TGTGCCAGTAGCCATTTCGGGACTAGCGGGAATGAGCAGTTCTTC.

This chain links TRBV28 with TRBJ2-7; TRBD1 agrees at 7 bases. The CDR3 is 14 residues long. With V trimmed by 5 bases and J by 3 bases, 7 bases remained unmatched. Germline CDR1 MDHEN, CDR2 SYDVKM. Here the CDR3 reads CASSLTGTVYEQYF. The CDR3 coding sequence is TGTGCCAGCAGTCTAACCGGGACAGTCTACGAGCAGTACTTC.

This clone was observed a single time. The chain has TRBV4-2 and TRBJ2-5; TRBD2 agrees at 10 bases. The V gene's germline CDR1 is LGHNA and CDR2 YNFKEQ. The J segment lost 1 base and the V segment lost 4 bases, leaving 6 bases of the junction unmatched. The CDR3 is made up of 16 amino acids. DNA of the CDR3: TGTGCCAGCAGCCCTAGACTAGCGGGCCTCCAAGAGACCCAGTACTTC. Residues: CASSPRLAGLQETQYF.

The genes are TRBV30 and TRBJ2-5, with D uncertain. V was clipped by 3 bases and J by 2 bases, with 7 bases between them. Looked up from germline, CDR1 is GTSNPN and CDR2 is SVGIG (reference sequence). The CDR3 length is 12 residues. The CDR3 region is CAWSLGQETQYF. DNA for the CDR3: TGTGCCTGGAGCTTGGGGCAAGAGACCCAGTACTTC.

Comment on this clone: An end of the junction differs from the germline gene, which may be a read error. The rearrangement links TRBV9 to TRBJ1-1; no definite D call. Looked up from germline, CDR1 is SGDLS and CDR2 is YYNGEE. There are 13 residues in the CDR3. CDR3 sequence (DNA): TGTGCCAGCAGTGTAGGCCCCCGCGCTGAAGCTTTCTTT. It is translated as CASSVGPRAEAFF.

As regards this clone: The identical CDR3 is also encoded by other nucleotide sequences in the sample. This chain joins TRBV2 and TRBJ2-3; D gene uncertain. V gave up 4 bases and J gave up 4 bases, with 3 bases separating them. Germline V CDR1 and CDR2: SNHLY, FYNNEI. There are 11 residues in the CDR3. DNA for the CDR3: TGTGCCAGCAGTGTTTCAGATACGCAGTATTTT. It yields the protein CASSVSDTQYF.

The J gene is TRBJ2-6, the V gene TRBV4-3; D remains ambiguous. The CDR3 loop spans 16 amino acids. Germline-derived CDR1 and CDR2 are LGHNA and YSLEER. Deletions cut 0 bases from V and 1 base from J, with 7 bases between. The CDR3 protein is CASSQEMTSGANVLTF. CDR3 nucleotides: TGCGCCAGCAGCCAAGAGATGACGTCTGGGGCCAACGTCCTGACTTTC.

The chain links TRBV11-2 to TRBJ2-3, with 9 bases aligning to TRBD1. There are 14 residues in the CDR3. With 5 bases clipped from V and 3 bases from J, the junction kept 3 bases outside the gene matches. Germline V lookup: CDR1 SGHAT, CDR2 FQNNGV. CDR3 sequence (DNA): TGTGCCAGCAGCCGGGACAGGGTAACAGATACGCAGTATTTT. Its translation is CASSRDRVTDTQYF.

CDR3 loop: CASKTEDSLNTEAFF. The DNA of the CDR3 is TGTGCCAGCAAAACCGAGGACAGTTTGAACACTGAAGCTTTCTTT. The chain joins TRBV6-4 to TRBJ1-1, with D maybe TRBD1 (6 bases). Germline CDR1 MRHNA, CDR2 SNTAGT. CDR3 length: 15 residues. V lost 7 bases and J 0 bases, leaving 15 bases between the germline ends.

This clone was seen only a few times. V is TRBV2 and J is TRBJ2-1; D might be TRBD2 (6 bases). The CDR3 extends over 13 amino acids. Germline V CDR1 and CDR2: SNHLY, FYNNEI. V was trimmed by 8 bases and J by 5 bases, leaving 13 bases between them. The CDR3 bases are TGTGCCAGCGGGGCGGGGCCCAACAATGAGCAGTTCTTC. Translated, it gives CASGAGPNNEQFF.

CDR3 nucleotide sequence: TGTGCCAGCAGCTTAGCAGTGACTAGCGGCTCCTACGAGCAGTACTTC. As protein: CASSLAVTSGSYEQYF. The chain joins TRBV7-8 to TRBJ2-7; TRBD2 matches at 9 bases. The J segment lost 0 bases and the V segment lost 0 bases, leaving 3 bases of the junction unmatched. The CDR3 extends over 16 amino acids. CDR1 is SGHVS, CDR2 FQNEAQ, per germline.

V gene TRBV10-3 combines with J gene TRBJ1-2; 10 positions agree with TRBD1. V lost 6 bases and J lost 4; bases outside the gene matches: 11. The CDR3 length is 16 residues. The V gene's germline CDR1 is ENHRY and CDR2 SYGVKD. The CDR3 loop reads CAISPGQGYHSYGYTF. Written as DNA, the CDR3 is TGTGCCATCAGCCCGGGACAGGGGTATCATAGCTATGGCTACACCTTC.

This clone was found once. The V call is TRBV19, the J call TRBJ1-2; 8 nucleotides align to TRBD1. CDR1 and CDR2 (germline): LNHDA, SQIVND (reference sequence). The CDR3 spans 15 residues. J was trimmed by 8 bases and V by 7 bases; bases with no gene match: 15. CDR3: CASTGQGMGSRGYTF. CDR3 bases: TGTGCCAGTACCGGACAGGGAATGGGATCGCGGGGCTACACCTTC. Full variable domain (remainder filled in from reference TRBV19 and TRBJ1-2): DGGITQSPKYLFRKEGQNVTLSCEQNLNHDAMYWYRQDPGQGLRLIYYSQIVNDFQKGDIAEGYSVSREKKESFPLTVTSAQKNPTAFYLCASTGQGMGSRGYTFGSGTRLTVV.

The chain is built from TRBV11-2 and TRBJ2-1, with 11 bases fitting TRBD2. Trimming took 4 bases from V and 5 from J; bases not matched to a gene: 13. The germline V gene has CDR1 SGHAT and CDR2 FQNNGV. The CDR3 is 18 amino acids. CDR3 sequence reads: CASSSPQAGLAVNNEQFF. The DNA of the CDR3 is TGTGCCAGCAGCTCCCCCCAAGCGGGACTAGCGGTTAACAATGAGCAGTTCTTC.

The chain has TRBV28 and TRBJ2-7; no clear D gene. This CDR3 is 13 amino acids long. Trimming stripped 6 bases from V and 5 bases from J, with 14 bases between. Germline lookup yields CDR1 MDHEN and CDR2 SYDVKM. The CDR3 nucleotides read TGTGCCAGCAGCGCCCTAGGAACTAACGAGCAGTACTTC. Its translation: CASSALGTNEQYF.

The gene calls are TRBV2 and TRBJ2-7; the match to TRBD1 covers 9 bases. Trimming at V came to 4 bases and at J to 2 bases, leaving 0 bases not matched to a gene. The CDR3 loop spans 13 amino acids. The germline gives CDR1 SNHLY, CDR2 FYNNEI. The CDR3 nucleotides read TGTGCCAGCAGTGGACAGGGGGCCTACGAGCAGTACTTC. Translated, it gives CASSGQGAYEQYF.

V gene TRBV5-1 combines with J gene TRBJ2-1; no reliable D call. Trimming pared 0 bases from V and 5 bases from J, leaving 9 bases between. Germline V gives CDR1 SGHRS, CDR2 YFSETQ. This CDR3 comprises 14 residues. CDR3 sequence (DNA): TGCGCCAGCAGCTTGGCGCAGGCGGACAATGAGCAGTTCTTC. This encodes CASSLAQADNEQFF.

The chain has TRBV27 and TRBJ2-2; 7 bases align to TRBD2. V shed 6 bases and J 4 bases; nucleotides not matched to a gene: 17. CDR1 and CDR2 from the germline V gene are MNHEY and SMNVEV (reference sequence). There are 18 residues in the CDR3. CDR3 region: CASSYMGRELPFTGELFF. CDR3 coding DNA: TGTGCCAGCAGCTACATGGGGCGGGAGCTCCCGTTCACCGGGGAGCTGTTTTTT.

This clone has a handful of counts. The chain joins TRBV27 to TRBJ2-7; TRBD1 matches 8 bases. The J segment lost 2 bases and the V segment lost 6 bases, leaving 3 bases of the junction unmatched. Per the germline V gene, CDR1 is MNHEY and CDR2 is SMNVEV (reference sequence). This CDR3 contains 13 residues. The CDR3: CASRDRVPYEQYF. CDR3 bases: TGTGCCAGCAGGGACAGGGTCCCCTACGAGCAGTACTTC.

The chain combines TRBV28 with TRBJ2-5; D not resolved. Looked up from germline, CDR1 is MDHEN and CDR2 is SYDVKM. V shed 3 bases and J shed 5 bases, with 10 bases lying between them. This CDR3 region has 13 residues. The CDR3 here is CASSFGAAETQYF. The CDR3 DNA sequence: TGTGCCAGCAGTTTCGGAGCAGCGGAGACCCAGTACTTC.

This clone appeared a single time. This rearrangement joins TRBV5-5 to TRBJ2-7, with unresolved D. Looked up from germline, CDR1 is SGHKS and CDR2 is YYEKEE (reference sequence). The CDR3 is made up of 14 amino acids. The V gene lost 0 bases and the J gene lost 3 bases, with 10 bases spanning the gap. The CDR3 spells CASSLVSTIYEQYF. The CDR3 DNA reads TGTGCCAGCAGCTTGGTGTCTACTATCTACGAGCAGTACTTC.

The V gene is TRBV6-4, the J gene TRBJ2-1; D is undetermined. Trimming removed 6 bases at V and 5 bases at J, with 11 bases between. CDR1 MRHNA and CDR2 SNTAGT come from the germline V gene. The CDR3 runs 13 residues. The CDR3 nucleotides read TGTGCCAGCAGCGCCGACTTGAACAATGAGCAGTTCTTC. Protein: CASSADLNNEQFF.

The genes are TRBV7-6 and TRBJ2-1, with D unclear. This CDR3 is 13 amino acids long. Germline CDR1 is SGHVS and CDR2 is FNYEAQ. Trimming removed 0 bases from V and 8 bases from J, with 8 bases in between. CDR3 sequence reads: CASSLALRDEQFF. The CDR3 coding sequence is TGTGCCAGCAGCTTAGCGCTAAGGGATGAGCAGTTCTTC.

The V and J genes are TRBV5-1 and TRBJ1-6; possibly TRBD1 for D (6 bases). V lost 4 bases to trimming and J lost 9 bases, with 17 bases between them. The CDR3 runs to 15 residues. Germline V lookup: CDR1 SGHRS, CDR2 YFSETQ. Here the CDR3 DNA reads TGCGCCAGCAGCCGGGACATTTTGGTGGGTTCACCCCTCCACTTT. Its translation: CASSRDILVGSPLHF. Looking up the rest from reference TRBV5-1 and TRBJ1-6 gives the full variable domain: KAGVTQTPRYLIKTRGQQVTLSCSPISGHRSVSWYQQTPGQGLQFLFEYFSETQRNKGNFPGRFSGRQFSNSRSEMNVSTLELGDSALYLCASSRDILVGSPLHFGNGTRLTVT.

The chain employs TRBV7-9 and TRBJ2-1, with a weak D call TRBD2 (5 bases). V lost 4 bases to trimming and J lost 8 bases, with 9 bases between them. CDR3 length: 12 residues. Germline loops: CDR1 SEHNR, CDR2 FQNEAQ (reference sequence). CDR3 residues: CASSSLVYEQFF. The CDR3 DNA reads TGTGCCAGCAGCTCACTAGTCTATGAGCAGTTCTTC.

This CDR3 reads CASSGYTGTGEAFF. In nucleotides, the CDR3 is TGTGCCAGCAGCGGATACACAGGGACAGGTGAAGCTTTCTTT. J is TRBJ1-1 and V is TRBV9; 8 bases match TRBD1. V gave up 3 bases and J gave up 7 bases; unmatched junction bases: 8. The germline V gene encodes CDR1 SGDLS and CDR2 YYNGEE. This CDR3 is 14 amino acids long.

J is TRBJ2-7 and V is TRBV4-1, with D perhaps TRBD1 (5 bases). Germline V gives CDR1 MGHRA, CDR2 YSYEKL. The ends were cut back, 2 bases at V and 6 bases at J, with 8 bases in the middle. CDR3 size: 12 residues. CDR3 bases: TGCGCCAGCAGCCAATCAACAGGCGAGCAGTACTTC. It yields the protein CASSQSTGEQYF.

The chain has TRBV7-3 and TRBJ2-3; no definite D call. The CDR3 totals 13 residues. Trimming left V 5 bases short and J 1 base short, with 7 bases between. From germline, CDR1 is SGHTA and CDR2 FQGTGA. CDR3 nucleotide sequence: TGTGCCAGCAGCCCCATTCGCACAGATACGCAGTATTTT. Protein product: CASSPIRTDTQYF.

This chain connects TRBV4-2 to TRBJ2-7; no clear D gene. Per germline, CDR1 LGHNA and CDR2 YNFKEQ. V lost 0 bases and J lost 7, with 7 bases in between. This CDR3 is built from 12 residues. In nucleotides, the CDR3 is TGTGCCAGCAGCCAAGAAACTGGAGAGCAGTACTTC. It encodes CASSQETGEQYF.